The rows below give T cell receptor beta chains drawn from one sample of a study of T-cell memory formation after mild COVID-19. In TCRdb, the 5' RACE reads were re-called with MiXCR into one record per CDR3 protein. The sample consists of hundreds of thousands of distinct CDR3 sequences, 16% of them appearing once. Material: PBMCs or a T cell subset sorted from them (not recorded which). Every receptor here comes from a man between 18 and 35 years old who had mild COVID-19 (a few samples of this study predate the infection). Cell type and time point are not known. Both conserved end residues are part of each CDR3. A D gene is named only where the DNA matches it firmly. Where a row states a size, it is once, few, many or the class of an expanded clone; other rows omit it.

TRBV10-2	TRBJ1-5	-	-	TGCGCCAGCAGTGAGGAGGCCAACCTTCAGAATCAGCCCCAGCATTTT	CASSEEANLQNQPQHF
TRBV20-1	TRBJ1-4	-	-	TGCAGTGCTAGGGACAGCTTGGAGGAAAAACTGTTTTTT	CSARDSLEEKLFF
TRBV7-8	TRBJ1-1	few	-	TGTGCCAGCAGCACAAGGGCCTCCAGGGGTACTGAAGCTTTCTTT	CASSTRASRGTEAFF
TRBV5-1	TRBJ2-2	-	TRBD2	TGCGCCAGCAGAGGGACTAGCGGGGTGGACACCGGGGAGCTGTTTTTT	CASRGTSGVDTGELFF
TRBV3-1	TRBJ1-3	-	-	TGTGCCAGCAGCCAAGACGGGGGTGCAGGAAACACCATATATTTT	CASSQDGGAGNTIYF
TRBV6-4	TRBJ1-5	-	-	TGTGCCAGGGGCGGGTGGGACGGCTCCTCGCCCCAGCATTTT	CARGGWDGSSPQHF
TRBV20-1	TRBJ1-1	-	TRBD1	TGCAGTGCGCCGCCGTTTTATCAAAAGGGGGCGAACACTGAAGCTTTCTTT	CSAPPFYQKGANTEAFF
TRBV10-3	TRBJ2-5	few	TRBD1	TGTGCCAGTACGGGACAGGTCCAGGAGACCCAGTACTTC	CASTGQVQETQYF
TRBV18	TRBJ1-3	-	-	TGTGCCAGCTCACCACCGTCTGCCTACCAACTCTCTGGAAACACCATATATTTT	CASSPPSAYQLSGNTIYF
TRBV12-3/TRBV12-4	TRBJ1-1	-	-	TGTGCCAGCACGGGGCCCCGAATGAACACTGAAGCTTTCTTT	CASTGPRMNTEAFF
TRBV7-3	TRBJ2-3	-	-	TGTGCCAGCAGCCCCCCAGAAGATACGCAGTATTTT	CASSPPEDTQYF
TRBV9	TRBJ2-2	-	TRBD2	TGTGCCAGCAGCGCCGGGGACTACGTCGGGGGGGAGCTGTTTTTT	CASSAGDYVGGELFF
TRBV7-9	TRBJ1-1	few	-	TGTGCCAGCAGCCACGGACAGCCTAACACTGAAGCTTTCTTT	CASSHGQPNTEAFF
TRBV7-2	TRBJ2-3	-	TRBD2	TGTGCCAGCAGCTCACTTAGCGGGGGGGCAGATACGCAGTATTTT	CASSSLSGGADTQYF
TRBV5-6	TRBJ1-5	-	-	TGTGCCAGCAGCGACCGGGACGGTGAGAATCAGCCCCAGCATTTT	CASSDRDGENQPQHF
TRBV10-2	TRBJ1-5	-	-	TGCGCCAGCAGTGAGGCCAGCTATCAGCCCCAGCATTTT	CASSEASYQPQHF
TRBV6-5	TRBJ1-2	-	-	TGTGCCAGCAGTTACCGACAGGCCTCTAACTATGGCTACACCTTC	CASSYRQASNYGYTF
TRBV9	TRBJ2-3	-	TRBD2	TGTGCCAGCAGCTGGACCGGGACTAGCGGGGGCACAGATACGCAGTATTTT	CASSWTGTSGGTDTQYF
TRBV20-1	TRBJ1-5	-	-	TGCAGTGCTACGGCGGTTAGCAATCAGCCCCAGCATTTT	CSATAVSNQPQHF
TRBV24-1	TRBJ2-3	-	TRBD2	TGTGCCACCAGTGATCCAACGCCGGGGGGGTCTGGCACAGATACGCAGTATTTT	CATSDPTPGGSGTDTQYF
TRBV7-2	TRBJ2-7	-	TRBD1	TGTGCCAGCAGCAAACAGGGGTTCAACAGCGAGCAGTACTTC	CASSKQGFNSEQYF
TRBV5-4	TRBJ2-3	-	TRBD2	TGTGCCAGCAGCCCCGGGGGGGTCCTGGATACGCAGTATTTT	CASSPGGVLDTQYF
TRBV19	TRBJ2-5	few	TRBD1	TGTGCCAGTAGTCGGACAGGGCGTTTGGGAGAGACCCAGTACTTC	CASSRTGRLGETQYF
TRBV7-9	TRBJ2-5	-	TRBD1	TGTGCCAGCAGCACGCAAAGACAGGGGATACAAGAGACCCAGTACTTC	CASSTQRQGIQETQYF
TRBV5-1	TRBJ2-3	many	-	TGCGCCAGCAGCTTCCGGACAAGCACAGATACGCAGTATTTT	CASSFRTSTDTQYF
TRBV12-3/TRBV12-4	TRBJ2-1	-	-	TGTGCCAGCAGTTTACGCAGGGGGGGCCGTAATGAGCAGTTCTTC	CASSLRRGGRNEQFF
TRBV24-1	TRBJ2-6	many	-	TGTGCCACCAGTGATTTCAGCTCTGGGGCCAACGTCCTGACTTTC	CATSDFSSGANVLTF
TRBV4-1	TRBJ1-2	-	-	TGCGCCAGCAGCCAAGAACAAGGGAAAGGTTACACCTTC	CASSQEQGKGYTF
TRBV27	TRBJ1-2	-	-	TGTGCCAGCAGCCGGCAGGGCGAAGTGTATGGCTACACCTTC	CASSRQGEVYGYTF
TRBV7-2	TRBJ2-7	few	-	TGTGCCAGCAGGCAGCCCGGTGGGGCCTACGAGCAGTACTTC	CASRQPGGAYEQYF
TRBV7-9	TRBJ2-7	many	-	TGTGCCAGCAGTTGGACCCAGTCCTACGAGCAGTACTTC	CASSWTQSYEQYF
TRBV29-1	TRBJ1-2	-	-	TGCAGCGTTCCCGCGGGGGACGGCTATGGCTACACCTTC	CSVPAGDGYGYTF
TRBV4-2	TRBJ2-1	few	-	TGTGCCAGCAGCCAGGGCCCAGCGGGTACCTACAATGAGCAGTTCTTC	CASSQGPAGTYNEQFF
TRBV5-4	TRBJ1-1	many	TRBD1	TGTGCCAGCTTGGGACAGGCGAACACTGAAGCTTTCTTT	CASLGQANTEAFF
TRBV5-1	TRBJ1-1	once	-	TGCGCCAGCAGCGAGCCTGACACTGAAGCTTTCTTT	CASSEPDTEAFF
TRBV12-3/TRBV12-4	TRBJ2-1	few	-	TGTGCCAGCAGCCTAGTTGAGCAGTTCTTC	CASSLVEQFF
TRBV10-3	TRBJ2-3	few	-	TGTGCCATCAGTGACAGGGAAATAGATACGCAGTATTTT	CAISDREIDTQYF
TRBV2	TRBJ2-7	few	-	TGTGCCAGCAGAGGGACATCCTACGAGCAGTACTTC	CASRGTSYEQYF
TRBV4-2	TRBJ2-5	many	-	TGTGCCAGCAGCCCTACTCTCCAAGAGACCCAGTACTTC	CASSPTLQETQYF
TRBV12-3/TRBV12-4	TRBJ2-2	-	TRBD1	TGTGCCAGCAGTTTCCCCGGGACAGGGGCCGGGGAGCTGTTTTTT	CASSFPGTGAGELFF
TRBV5-1	TRBJ2-5	many	-	TGCGCCAGCAGTGGACGGAACATCCAAGAGACCCAGTACTTC	CASSGRNIQETQYF
TRBV18	TRBJ2-3	many	-	TGTGCCAGCTCACCATCGGCCAATCCAGATACGCAGTATTTT	CASSPSANPDTQYF
TRBV5-6	TRBJ2-5	-	-	TGTGCCAGCAGCTTAGGGCAGGTTGGTGTGTTAGAGACCCAGTACTTC	CASSLGQVGVLETQYF
TRBV5-1	TRBJ2-5	few	-	TGCGCCAGCAGCTTGGACCTGACCCAGTACTTC	CASSLDLTQYF
TRBV2	TRBJ2-5	few	-	TGTGCCAGCAGTAAGGAGGGCCAAGAGACCCAGTACTTC	CASSKEGQETQYF
TRBV4-3	TRBJ2-2	many	-	TGCGCCAGCAGCCAAGAAGGAATCGGGGCCACGAACACCGGGGAGCTGTTTTTT	CASSQEGIGATNTGELFF
TRBV2	TRBJ2-6	-	TRBD1	TGTGCCAGCAATGGAGTACAGGGGGCATCTACTGGGGCCAACGTCCTGACTTTC	CASNGVQGASTGANVLTF
TRBV7-7	TRBJ2-1	few	TRBD1	TGTGCTAGCAGCTCCGACAGGGACAATGAGCAGTTCTTC	CASSSDRDNEQFF
TRBV24-1	TRBJ2-3	many	TRBD1	TGTGCCACCAGTGATACCCGGGACAGGGGTGGGACAGATACGCAGTATTTT	CATSDTRDRGGTDTQYF
TRBV5-1	TRBJ2-3	-	TRBD1	TGCGCCAGCAGCTTGGGAGGGACAGGGTCTAGCACAGATACGCAGTATTTT	CASSLGGTGSSTDTQYF
TRBV7-2	TRBJ1-2	-	-	TGTGCCAGCAGCACCGCCGGCCCTAACTATGGCTACACCTTC	CASSTAGPNYGYTF
TRBV20-1	TRBJ1-4	-	TRBD1	TGCAGTGCTGGCGGGACAGCCGCAACTAATGAAAAACTGTTTTTT	CSAGGTAATNEKLFF
TRBV11-2	TRBJ2-7	few	-	TGTGCCAGCAGCCTCTCCCGGGACAAGAAGTACTTC	CASSLSRDKKYF